The source of this TCR beta chain is a study of T-cell memory formation after mild COVID-19. The CDR3 has 11 amino acids. V was cut by 7 bases and J by 5 bases, with 7 bases left in between. The germline gives CDR1 MNHNY, CDR2 SVGAGI (reference sequence). TCRdb re-called the 5' RACE reads with MiXCR, one entry per CDR3 protein. Seen here are about 250,000 distinct CDR3 sequences, about a sixth observed once, and the top ten hold 23%. The sequence came from a man aged 18-30 years who had mild COVID-19 (a few samples of this study predate the infection). Cell type and time point are not known. The sample taken for sequencing was PBMCs or a T cell subset sorted from them (not recorded which). The chain uses TRBV6-6 and TRBJ2-3; D gene unclear. CDR3 in DNA: TGTGCCAGCATGGCTCTAGATACGCAGTATTTT. As protein: CASMALDTQYF.